This TCR beta chain derives from a study of shared clonotypes between healthy human individuals. In the naive CD8 group, cells lacked CD45RO and were positively selected for CCR7, so terminally differentiated effector memory CD45RA+ cells were left out. Profiled with immunoSEQ multiplex PCR; TCRdb holds only in-frame clones, not every one. The repertoire holds millions of clones, with 85% to 95% as singletons. V lost 8 bases and J 0 bases, leaving 6 bases between the germline ends. CDR3 length equals 12 residues. Germline V gene lookup returns CDR1 SGHVS and CDR2 FQNEAQ. This receptor was obtained from a man younger than 30 in good health. The chain joins TRBV7-8 to TRBJ2-3; D remains ambiguous. Sequences were obtained from naive CD8+ T cells sorted from blood. CDR3 in DNA: TGTGCCAGCGAGACTAGCACAGATACGCAGTATTTT. Amino acid sequence: CASETSTDTQYF.